Shown below are 25 T cell receptor beta chains from a single sample sequenced in a study of cytomegalovirus exposure and HLA in healthy donors. Both 60 Vbeta primers and 13 Jbeta primers went into the PCR. Some clones are missing from TCRdb's copy, which holds only in-frame ones; the method was immunoSEQ multiplex PCR. Of 90,000 or so clones listed, less than 70% are singletons. Sequencing used PBMCs. The receptors originated from a man aged 50 or older in good health and CMV-seronegative.

The chain employs TRBV6-1 and TRBJ2-2; possible D gene TRBD1, 6 bases. Germline V lookup: CDR1 MNHNS, CDR2 SASEGT. There are 15 residues in the CDR3. V lost 4 bases, J lost 4 bases, and 13 bases lay in between. Here the CDR3 reads CASSVIGQPTGELFF. For the CDR3, the DNA is TGTGCCAGCAGTGTAATCGGACAGCCCACCGGGGAGCTGTTTTTT.

In this sample, this clone turned up a few times. The chain is built from TRBV2 and TRBJ2-2, with TRBD2 identical over 7 bases. CDR1 is SNHLY, CDR2 FYNNEI, per germline. The CDR3 contains 16 residues. With V trimmed by 5 bases and J by 0 bases, 6 bases remained unmatched. CDR3 nucleotides: TGTGCCAGCAGTTCTACTAGCGTCGCGAACACCGGGGAGCTGTTTTTT. Its translation is CASSSTSVANTGELFF.

This sequence joins TRBV2 and TRBJ2-1; 12 bases are shared with TRBD2. Germline V CDR1 and CDR2: SNHLY, FYNNEI. This CDR3 spans 14 amino acids. The J segment lost 9 bases and the V segment lost 8 bases, leaving 8 bases of the junction unmatched. CDR3 residues: CASGGLAGYGEQFF. The DNA for the CDR3 is TGTGCCAGCGGCGGACTAGCGGGATATGGTGAGCAGTTCTTC.

On this clone itself: A junction boundary mismatches the germline segment, possibly from a read error. The rearrangement uses TRBV5-6 and TRBJ2-3; the D call may be TRBD1 or TRBD2 (5 bases each). Germline V gene lookup returns CDR1 SGHDT and CDR2 YYEEEE. The CDR3 spans 14 residues. CDR3 loop: CANSLGPGSDTQYF. As DNA, the CDR3 is TGTGCCAACAGCTTGGGGCCGGGGTCAGATACGCAGTATTTT. The whole variable domain, filled in from reference TRBV5-6 and TRBJ2-3, reads DAGVTQSPTHLIKTRGQQVTLRCSPKSGHDTVSWYQQALGQGPQFIFQYYEEEERQRGNFPDRFSGHQFPNYSSELNVNALLLGDSALYLCANSLGPGSDTQYFGPGTRLTVL.

The chain combines TRBV6-1 with TRBJ1-1, with D unclear. The CDR3 is 13 residues long. V was cut by 7 bases and J by 0 bases, with 9 bases left in between. In germline, CDR1 is MNHNS, CDR2 SASEGT. The DNA for the CDR3 is TGTGCCAGCACGGTTCGCATGAACACTGAAGCTTTCTTT. It is translated as CASTVRMNTEAFF.

The rearrangement links TRBV2 to TRBJ2-7; perhaps TRBD2 as D (6 bases). Trimming took off 11 bases at V and 0 bases at J, with 14 bases between the two ends. Germline lookup yields CDR1 SNHLY and CDR2 FYNNEI. CDR3 length equals 13 residues. The DNA for the CDR3 is TGTGCCGGAGGGAACGGCGTCTCCTACGAGCAGTACTTC. Translated: CAGGNGVSYEQYF.

The rearrangement joins TRBV5-6 to TRBJ2-3; tentatively, D is TRBD2 (6 bases). CDR1 and CDR2 from the germline V gene are SGHDT and YYEEEE. The CDR3 is made up of 16 amino acids. V was cut by 0 bases and J by 9 bases, with 20 bases left in between. Written as DNA, the CDR3 is TGTGCCAGCAGCTTGGTGGTCAGGGCGGGGATCGGCACGCAGTATTTT. Amino acids: CASSLVVRAGIGTQYF.

The chain is built from TRBV30 and TRBJ2-5, with D possibly TRBD2 on 7 matching bases. The CDR3 loop spans 17 amino acids. Germline CDR1 and CDR2: GTSNPN and SVGIG (reference sequence). Between the trimmed V and J ends, which lost 3 bases and 2 bases, there was a span of 22 bases. The DNA for the CDR3 is TGTGCCTGGAGGGGGGGGTCCGGGACACGGAGTCAAGAGACCCAGTACTTC. As protein: CAWRGGSGTRSQETQYF.

The chain's CDR3 is CASSYTTVNYGYTF. DNA for the CDR3: TGTGCCAGCAGTTACACCACTGTTAACTATGGCTACACCTTC. The chain carries TRBV6-5 and TRBJ1-2; D unclear. Germline V gene sequence: CDR1 MNHEY, CDR2 SVGAGI. This CDR3 comprises 14 residues. V was clipped by 2 bases and J by 1 base, with 8 bases between them.

This chain connects TRBV6-5 to TRBJ2-7; 10 positions match TRBD1. The CDR3 is 15 residues long. Germline V gives CDR1 MNHEY, CDR2 SVGAGI. Trimming removed 6 bases from V and 0 bases from J; junction bases left unmatched: 5. DNA for the CDR3: TGTGCCAGCAGCCGGTGGACAGGGGGCTCCTACGAGCAGTACTTC. Its translation is CASSRWTGGSYEQYF.

The V gene is TRBV7-9, the J gene TRBJ1-2, with D maybe TRBD1 (6 bases). Trimming removed 3 bases from V and 3 bases from J, with 11 bases in between. CDR1 is SEHNR and CDR2 is FQNEAQ in the germline V gene (reference sequence). This CDR3 region has 14 residues. Here the CDR3 DNA reads TGTGCCAGCAGCTTCGCAGGGGATCACTATGGCTACACCTTC. Its protein is CASSFAGDHYGYTF. The full variable domain, in which reference TRBV7-9 and TRBJ1-2 provide the parts outside the CDR3, is DTGVSQNPRHKITKRGQNVTFRCDPISEHNRLYWYRQTLGQGPEFLTYFQNEAQLEKSRLLSDRFSAERPKGSFSTLEIQRTEQGDSAMYLCASSFAGDHYGYTFGSGTRLTVV.

The count of this clone is one. The V call is TRBV6-1, the J call TRBJ1-2; perhaps TRBD1 as D (6 bases). Germline V lookup: CDR1 MNHNS, CDR2 SASEGT. The germline V and J ends were trimmed by 6 bases and 3 bases, with 14 bases remaining between them. The CDR3 totals 14 residues. CDR3 nucleotides: TGTGCCAGCAGCCGGGACACCCTCGACTATGGCTACACCTTC. This translates into CASSRDTLDYGYTF.

V gene TRBV9 combines with J gene TRBJ2-5; TRBD2 is a possible D gene (6 bases). This CDR3 spans 16 amino acids. Trimming pared 4 bases from V and 1 base from J, leaving 17 bases between. Germline-derived CDR1 and CDR2 are SGDLS and YYNGEE. CDR3 sequence (DNA): TGTGCCAGCAGCCCCCACGGCGGGGCCATCCAAGAGACCCAGTACTTC. This encodes CASSPHGGAIQETQYF.

This clone was seen repeatedly, ten times or more. This chain connects TRBV4-1 to TRBJ1-5, with a tentative D call TRBD1 (5 bases). Germline loops: CDR1 MGHRA, CDR2 YSYEKL. The germline V and J ends were trimmed by 4 bases and 0 bases, with 10 bases remaining between them. CDR3 length equals 15 residues. The CDR3 loop reads CASSLGTHSNQPQHF. The CDR3 DNA follows: TGCGCCAGCAGCCTTGGGACTCATAGCAATCAGCCCCAGCATTTT.

The gene calls are TRBV5-1 and TRBJ2-2; TRBD2 is a possible D gene (5 bases). The germline CDR1 and CDR2 sequences are SGHRS and YFSETQ. The CDR3 is 15 residues long. Deletions cut 3 bases from V and 1 base from J, with 10 bases between. In DNA, the CDR3 is TGCGCCAGCAGCTCCACGGGAAGGAACACCGGGGAGCTGTTTTTT. Translated, it gives CASSSTGRNTGELFF.

This chain uses TRBV5-1 with TRBJ2-5; D possibly corresponds to TRBD2 (6 bases). V was cut by 2 bases and J by 5 bases, with 10 bases left in between. The length of the CDR3 is 13 residues. In germline, CDR1 is SGHRS, CDR2 YFSETQ. The CDR3 spells CASSLTSLETQYF. Written as DNA, the CDR3 is TGCGCCAGCAGCTTAACTAGCCTGGAGACCCAGTACTTC.

The rearrangement joins TRBV16 to TRBJ1-2; TRBD1 might be the D (5 bases). V was clipped by 2 bases and J by 8 bases, with 12 bases between them. The germline V gene encodes CDR1 KGHSY and CDR2 FQNENV. This CDR3 has 13 amino acids. As DNA, the CDR3 is TGTGCCAGCAGCCAACAGGGATCCCACGGCTACACCTTC. Translating gives CASSQQGSHGYTF.

The chain carries TRBV29-1 and TRBJ1-2, with 7 bases aligning to TRBD1. The germline V gene has CDR1 SQVTM and CDR2 ANQGSEA. This CDR3 has 12 residues. CDR3 sequence (DNA): TGCGCTTTCCGGACAGGCAACTATGGCTACACCTTC. It specifies CAFRTGNYGYTF.

The rearrangement links TRBV18 to TRBJ2-3, with 9 bases identical to TRBD2. The CDR3 is 15 amino acids. The V segment lost 3 bases and the J segment 5 bases; nucleotides outside the gene matches: 6. Per germline, CDR1 KGHSH and CDR2 LQKENI. Written as DNA, the CDR3 is TGTGCCAGCTCACCGGCTAGCGGGACGGGAGATACGCAGTATTTT. Translating it yields CASSPASGTGDTQYF.

Remarks on this clone: The sample carries other DNA sequences with the same CDR3. This chain connects TRBV5-1 to TRBJ2-7; D is unclear. V lost 0 bases, J lost 1 base, and 8 bases lay in between. This CDR3 spans 14 amino acids. Germline CDR1 SGHRS, CDR2 YFSETQ. CDR3 sequence (DNA): TGCGCCAGCAGCTTGGTGGCAGGATCCTACGAGCAGTACTTC. This sequence encodes CASSLVAGSYEQYF. The variable domain in full, with the rest retrieved from reference TRBV5-1 and TRBJ2-7, is KAGVTQTPRYLIKTRGQQVTLSCSPISGHRSVSWYQQTPGQGLQFLFEYFSETQRNKGNFPGRFSGRQFSNSRSEMNVSTLELGDSALYLCASSLVAGSYEQYFGPGTRLTVT.

This clone was recorded once. The rearrangement joins TRBV7-2 to TRBJ1-1; 7 bases agree with TRBD1. V dropped 5 bases and J dropped 1; count of bases not matched to a gene: 4. The CDR3 runs 14 residues. Germline values: CDR1 SGHTA, CDR2 FQGNSA. CDR3 loop: CASSADRTNTEAFF. The CDR3 DNA sequence: TGTGCCAGCAGCGCGGACAGGACGAACACTGAAGCTTTCTTT.

This clone was counted only a few times. This chain connects TRBV5-1 to TRBJ2-2; D is ambiguous. CDR1 and CDR2 (germline): SGHRS, YFSETQ. Trimming shortened V by 1 base and J by 1 base, and 8 bases separated the two germline ends. The CDR3 loop spans 15 amino acids. CDR3 protein: CASSLNQVNTGELFF. DNA for the CDR3: TGCGCCAGCAGCTTGAACCAGGTGAACACCGGGGAGCTGTTTTTT.

This chain uses TRBV25-1 with TRBJ1-1; perhaps TRBD1 as D (5 bases). The germline gives CDR1 MGHDK, CDR2 SYGVNS. Trimming pared 6 bases from V and 1 base from J, leaving 6 bases between. The CDR3 has 12 residues. CDR3 coding DNA: TGTGCCAGCAGAGGACAGAACACTGAAGCTTTCTTT. Protein product: CASRGQNTEAFF.

This sequence joins TRBV5-1 and TRBJ2-1; 12 nucleotides align to TRBD2. Looked up from germline, CDR1 is SGHRS and CDR2 is YFSETQ. The length of the CDR3 is 19 residues. The ends lost 7 bases at V and 8 bases at J; junction bases unmatched: 22. The CDR3 loop reads CASARLAGGPPYDGDEQFF. In nucleotides, the CDR3 is TGCGCCAGCGCCCGTCTAGCGGGAGGGCCGCCGTACGATGGCGATGAGCAGTTCTTC.

The chain is built from TRBV4-2 and TRBJ2-3; D unclear. Germline lookup yields CDR1 LGHNA and CDR2 YNFKEQ. The CDR3 contains 16 residues. Trimming removed 0 bases at V and 0 bases at J, with 10 bases between. This CDR3 is CASSQEGRPSTDTQYF. The DNA for the CDR3 is TGTGCCAGCAGCCAAGAGGGCCGCCCGAGCACAGATACGCAGTATTTT.